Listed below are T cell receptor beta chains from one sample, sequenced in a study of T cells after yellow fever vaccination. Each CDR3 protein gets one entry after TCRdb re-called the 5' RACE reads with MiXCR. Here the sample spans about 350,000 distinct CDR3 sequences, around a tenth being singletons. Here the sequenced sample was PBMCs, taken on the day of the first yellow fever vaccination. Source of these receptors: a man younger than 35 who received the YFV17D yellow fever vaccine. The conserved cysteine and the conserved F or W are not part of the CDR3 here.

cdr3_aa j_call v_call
ASSPPRGSEAF TRBJ1-1 TRBV7-9
ASSLAWLAGITGELF TRBJ2-2 TRBV5-1
ASSFDSNQPQH TRBJ1-5 TRBV7-2
ASSQVRTGELF TRBJ2-2 TRBV4-1
ASMGLGVEKLF TRBJ1-4 TRBV6-1
ASSPDGGGETQY TRBJ2-5 TRBV18
AWSVRGADTQY TRBJ2-3 TRBV30
ASSPAYNEQF TRBJ2-1 TRBV4-1
ASSGGLPPDTQY TRBJ2-3 TRBV11-2
ATRERDTRNQPQH TRBJ1-5 TRBV2
ATSAGSPLH TRBJ1-6 TRBV7-9
ASFPTGTHTEAF TRBJ1-1 TRBV18
ASEWTSGTDTQY TRBJ2-3 TRBV5-1
ASSYQGDYGYT TRBJ1-2 TRBV7-9
ASSYSKRDTGELF TRBJ2-2 TRBV6-2/TRBV6-3
ASSLMGDYGYT TRBJ1-2 TRBV5-1
ASRRMGRVTEAF TRBJ1-1 TRBV6-1
ASSYANSYEQY TRBJ2-7 TRBV6-5
ATSSLDRSYSYEQY TRBJ2-7 TRBV15
ASTPLDGLQSTDTQY TRBJ2-3 TRBV14
SAKARGGRAYNEQF TRBJ2-1 TRBV20-1
ASSPPNLNQDRIYTEAF TRBJ1-1 TRBV18
ASKKGLADYNEQF TRBJ2-1 TRBV2
ASSPAGSGETQY TRBJ2-5 TRBV18
AISGTGDSGVGTDTQY TRBJ2-3 TRBV10-3
ASSVAPAGMDTQY TRBJ2-3 TRBV9
SARGQGPASYT TRBJ1-2 TRBV20-1
ASRYSGNQPQH TRBJ1-5 TRBV6-5
ASSLDPSPHNEQF TRBJ2-1 TRBV7-2
ASSVGGRGFTDTQY TRBJ2-3 TRBV9
AVLRGDEQF TRBJ2-1 TRBV6-2/TRBV6-3
ASSRTGQNTGELF TRBJ2-2 TRBV12-3/TRBV12-4
ASSFTSGAYQETQY TRBJ2-5 TRBV5-1
SVQTGTYNEQF TRBJ2-1 TRBV20-1
ASSSGGGGGYT TRBJ1-2 TRBV5-6
ASSLAWGVSGNTIY TRBJ1-3 TRBV7-2
ASNPKPQGPAGYT TRBJ1-2 TRBV6-1
SASPLASPGELF TRBJ2-2 TRBV20-1
ASSQLGTRRNEQF TRBJ2-1 TRBV4-1
ASSVGGTASYEQY TRBJ2-7 TRBV9
ASSGRGGETQY TRBJ2-5 TRBV10-2
ASTSTGLNTEAF TRBJ1-1 TRBV5-1
ASSALGGGKQY TRBJ2-7 TRBV9
ASRSSGGESETQY TRBJ2-5 TRBV10-3
ASSFQFTQY TRBJ2-3 TRBV13
ASSFEGQNTGELF TRBJ2-2 TRBV7-3